What follows are 15 T cell receptor beta chains derived from one specimen sequenced in a study of T cell responses to AZD1222 COVID-19 vaccine. Only in-frame clones appear in the TCRdb table, and some are missing; sequencing was by immunoSEQ multiplex PCR. The table shows some 140,000 clones, with roughly nine tenths occurring only once. The sample was peripheral blood, taken on day 0 of AZD1222 vaccination. The receptors shown here come from an adult in good health.

This chain connects TRBV18 to TRBJ1-2; D ambiguous. Trimming took 2 bases from V and 2 from J, leaving 6 bases between them. Looked up from germline, CDR1 is KGHSH and CDR2 is LQKENI. This CDR3 has 13 residues. CDR3 loop: CASSPDKNYGYTF. CDR3 in DNA: TGTGCCAGCTCACCAGACAAGAACTATGGCTACACCTTC.

The chain joins TRBV7-2 to TRBJ1-5, with D possibly TRBD1 on 5 matching bases. The V gene's germline CDR1 is SGHTA and CDR2 FQGNSA. Trimming left V 4 bases short and J 7 bases short, with 17 bases between. This CDR3 is 15 amino acids long. The CDR3 sequence is CASSSLRGVGQPQHF. CDR3 nucleotide sequence: TGTGCCAGCAGCTCCTTGAGGGGAGTGGGCCAGCCCCAGCATTTT.

V usage is TRBV4-1 and J usage is TRBJ1-4; D gene ambiguous. This CDR3 has 15 amino acids. CDR1 and CDR2 (germline): MGHRA, YSYEKL. Trimming took 0 bases from V and 8 from J, leaving 13 bases between them. CDR3 residues: CASSQESAQGEKLFF. DNA for the CDR3: TGCGCCAGCAGCCAAGAATCTGCACAAGGGGAAAAACTGTTTTTT.

The V call is TRBV28, the J call TRBJ2-7, with D unclear. The CDR3 runs to 12 residues. In germline, CDR1 is MDHEN, CDR2 SYDVKM. The ends were cut back, 6 bases at V and 5 bases at J, with 11 bases in the middle. The CDR3 DNA reads as TGTGCCAGCAGAGGGTGGGTGCACGAGCAGTACTTC. Encoded protein: CASRGWVHEQYF.

V and J are TRBV6-5 and TRBJ1-4; D uncertain. This CDR3 has 15 amino acids. V shed 8 bases and J shed 2 bases, with 15 bases lying between them. Germline CDR1 is MNHEY and CDR2 is SVGAGI. CDR3 loop: CASGRGRGTNEKLFF. DNA for the CDR3: TGTGCCAGCGGTAGAGGGCGAGGCACTAATGAAAAACTGTTTTTT.

V and J are TRBV5-4 and TRBJ2-2; the D gene is possibly TRBD2 (6 bases). Trimming cost V 4 bases and J 13 bases, with 17 bases left between them. CDR3 length equals 13 residues. From germline, CDR1 is SGHNT and CDR2 YYREEE (reference sequence). The CDR3 protein is CASSLRGAAGLFF. DNA for the CDR3: TGTGCCAGCAGCCTGCGCGGGGCCGCTGGGCTGTTTTTT. The entire variable domain, with the rest obtained from reference TRBV5-4 and TRBJ2-2, is as follows: ETGVTQSPTHLIKTRGQQVTLRCSSQSGHNTVSWYQQALGQGPQFIFQYYREEENGRGNFPPRFSGLQFPNYSSELNVNALELDDSALYLCASSLRGAAGLFFGEGSRLTVL.

The genes are TRBV19 and TRBJ1-5, with D perhaps matching TRBD1 (6 bases). Per the germline V gene, CDR1 is LNHDA and CDR2 is SQIVND (reference sequence). V was cut by 3 bases and J by 1 base, with 13 bases left in between. CDR3 length: 16 residues. The CDR3 protein is CASSILRGQSNQPQHF. As DNA, the CDR3 is TGTGCCAGTAGTATCCTCCGGGGGCAGAGCAATCAGCCCCAGCATTTT.

V gene TRBV9 combines with J gene TRBJ1-1; 9 bases align to TRBD1. The CDR3 covers 17 residues. J gave up 4 bases and V 0 bases, and 10 bases lay outside the gene matches. Germline V CDR1 and CDR2: SGDLS, YYNGEE. CDR3 coding DNA: TGTGCCAGCAGCGTAGGGGTCTCGGGACAGGGACCCACTGAAGCTTTCTTT. It codes for CASSVGVSGQGPTEAFF.

The chain has TRBV7-2 and TRBJ1-2; 10 nucleotides match TRBD1. The CDR3 is made up of 15 amino acids. From germline, CDR1 is SGHTA and CDR2 FQGNSA. After removal of 5 bases from V and 4 bases from J, the junction contained 7 bases not matched to a gene. The CDR3 nucleotides are TGTGCCAGCAGCACCGACAGGGGGCGGGTCTATGGCTACACCTTC. Protein: CASSTDRGRVYGYTF.

Concerning this clone: Other DNA sequences within the sample encode an identical CDR3. The J gene is TRBJ1-2, the V gene TRBV2; 10 bases line up with TRBD1. Looked up from germline, CDR1 is SNHLY and CDR2 is FYNNEI. This CDR3 is built from 15 residues. V was pared by 1 base and J by 4 bases, with 3 bases of the junction left unmatched. The DNA of the CDR3 is TGTGCCAGCAGTGAAGGGACAGGGGGTTCCTATGGCTACACCTTC. This gives the protein CASSEGTGGSYGYTF.

The chain recombines TRBV12-5 with TRBJ1-6; tentative D call: TRBD1 (5 bases). In germline, CDR1 is LGHNT, CDR2 FRNRAP. The V and J ends lost 6 bases and 5 bases respectively, with 14 bases between them. The CDR3 extends over 15 amino acids. For the CDR3, the DNA is TGTGCTAGTGGACCCTCCGGGACTCATAATTCACCCCTCCACTTT. Amino acid sequence: CASGPSGTHNSPLHF.

The chain is built from TRBV4-3 and TRBJ1-6, with 11 bases lining up with TRBD1. The trim removed 4 bases at V and 9 bases at J, leaving 2 bases unmatched. This CDR3 region has 14 residues. Germline CDR1 reads LGHNA; CDR2 reads YSLEER. The CDR3 here is CASSLGQGGSPLHF. CDR3 DNA sequence: TGCGCCAGCAGCCTGGGACAGGGGGGTTCACCCCTCCACTTT.

This chain links TRBV4-3 with TRBJ2-2, with 12 positions matching TRBD1. The CDR3 sequence is 17 residues long. The junction had 8 bases not matched to a gene; V was cut back by 4 bases and J by 5 bases. Germline CDR1 reads LGHNA; CDR2 reads YSLEER. CDR3 amino acids: CASSLQWDRGRTGELFF. The CDR3, as DNA: TGCGCCAGCAGCCTCCAATGGGACAGGGGGCGTACCGGGGAGCTGTTTTTT.

The genes are TRBV2 and TRBJ1-2, with 9 bases that match TRBD1. Germline lookup yields CDR1 SNHLY and CDR2 FYNNEI. CDR3 length: 13 amino acids. V was pared by 6 bases and J by 8 bases, with 7 bases of the junction left unmatched. CDR3 bases: TGTGCCAGCAGCGTGGGACAGGGTAAAGGCTACACCTTC. Residues: CASSVGQGKGYTF.

The chain is built from TRBV5-1 and TRBJ1-4; D ambiguous. The V and J ends lost 2 bases and 0 bases respectively, with 5 bases between them. The CDR3 loop spans 14 amino acids. Per germline, CDR1 SGHRS and CDR2 YFSETQ. The CDR3 reads CASSFGATNEKLFF. In DNA form, the CDR3 reads TGCGCCAGCAGCTTTGGGGCAACTAATGAAAAACTGTTTTTT.